The entry below gives a single T cell receptor (beta chain) sequence along with its context. The sample belongs to a study of blood T cell repertoires in COVID-19. Across the study: Whether acute or convalescent, the COVID-19 samples came from the United States, Italy and Spain.

The assay was immunoSEQ multiplex PCR, and TCRdb's table has in-frame clones only and misses some. Here the sample spans roughly 150,000 clones, 80% to 90% being singletons. Looked up from germline, CDR1 is LGHDT and CDR2 is YNNKEL (reference sequence). The CDR3 spans 14 residues. With 4 bases clipped from V and 8 bases from J, the junction kept 6 bases outside the gene matches. Source material: peripheral blood. This sequence joins TRBV3-1 (or the pseudogene TRBV3-2) and TRBJ1-2; 11 bases fit TRBD1. The clonotype comes from a woman aged 70-85 years who had recovered from COVID-19. The chain's CDR3 is CASSPRDRGGGYTF. The CDR3 DNA reads as TGTGCCAGCAGCCCCCGGGACAGGGGGGGAGGCTACACCTTC.